One sample yielded the 29 T cell receptor beta chains listed below, sequenced in a study of shared clonotypes between healthy human individuals. Clones were sequenced by immunoSEQ multiplex PCR, and TCRdb holds only the in-frame ones, with some missing. The sample contains approximately 530,000 clones, about 96% of which appear only once. The sequenced sample consisted of naive CD4+ T cells sorted from blood. Subset defined: CD45RA+ positively selected. The receptors stem from a woman in her thirties in good health.

The chain has TRBV6-5 and TRBJ1-3; D might be TRBD1 (5 bases). The germline gives CDR1 MNHEY, CDR2 SVGAGI. V lost 2 bases, J lost 4 bases, and 9 bases lay in between. The CDR3 loop spans 14 amino acids. The CDR3 loop is CASSYRGSGNTIYF. In DNA form, the CDR3 reads TGTGCCAGCAGTTACAGGGGTTCGGGAAACACCATATATTTT.

The J gene is TRBJ2-4, the V gene TRBV9; 7 bases align to TRBD1. J lost 1 base, V lost 3 bases, and 4 bases had no gene match. Germline lookup yields CDR1 SGDLS and CDR2 YYNGEE. The CDR3 totals 15 residues. Here the CDR3 reads CASSGQQGAKNIQYF. CDR3 sequence (DNA): TGTGCCAGCAGCGGACAACAGGGGGCCAAAAACATTCAGTACTTC.

The chain combines TRBV11-2 with TRBJ1-1; D gene ambiguous. V was cut by 5 bases and J by 4 bases, with 14 bases left in between. The germline V gene has CDR1 SGHAT and CDR2 FQNNGV. This CDR3 has 14 residues. In nucleotides, the CDR3 is TGTGCCAGCAGCCCGAGTTGGGGAGGCACTGAAGCTTTCTTT. This gives the protein CASSPSWGGTEAFF.

This chain uses TRBV7-9 with TRBJ2-5, with TRBD2 matching 10 bases. The junction had 6 bases not matched to a gene; V was cut back by 5 bases and J by 0 bases. Germline lookup yields CDR1 SEHNR and CDR2 FQNEAQ (reference sequence). This CDR3 contains 16 residues. As DNA, the CDR3 is TGTGCCAGCAGCCGGACTAGCGGATCCAACCAAGAGACCCAGTACTTC. Its translation is CASSRTSGSNQETQYF.

The chain employs TRBV9 and TRBJ2-1, with TRBD2 identical over 12 bases. The CDR3 runs to 15 residues. CDR1 is SGDLS, CDR2 YYNGEE, per germline. The V and J ends lost 3 bases and 5 bases, in that order; junction bases with no gene match: 3. The CDR3 protein is CASSGLAGVNNEQFF. CDR3 sequence (DNA): TGTGCCAGCAGCGGACTAGCGGGAGTAAACAATGAGCAGTTCTTC.

The chain employs TRBV28 and TRBJ2-1, with D uncertain. V was shortened by 6 bases and J by 8 bases, with 8 bases between the two germline ends. Germline lookup yields CDR1 MDHEN and CDR2 SYDVKM. The CDR3 consists of 11 residues. CDR3 sequence reads: CASRAEYEQFF. The CDR3 DNA reads TGTGCCAGCAGAGCCGAATATGAGCAGTTCTTC.

The J gene is TRBJ1-1, the V gene TRBV10-3; 7 nucleotides agree with TRBD1. After removal of 6 bases from V and 2 bases from J, the junction contained 12 bases not matched to a gene. Germline V lookup: CDR1 ENHRY, CDR2 SYGVKD. This CDR3 contains 16 residues. CDR3: CAIRGETGAFNTEAFF. The CDR3 coding sequence is TGTGCCATCAGGGGGGAAACAGGGGCCTTTAACACTGAAGCTTTCTTT.

CDR3 amino acids: CASSPRQTGSNEQFF. The CDR3 coding sequence is TGTGCCAGCAGCCCGAGGCAAACCGGGAGTAATGAGCAGTTCTTC. The V gene is TRBV7-6, the J gene TRBJ2-1; perhaps TRBD2 as D (6 bases). Trimming stripped 5 bases from V and 7 bases from J, with 18 bases between. CDR1 SGHVS and CDR2 FNYEAQ come from the germline V gene. The CDR3 contains 15 residues. The variable domain in full, completed from reference TRBV7-6 and TRBJ2-1, reads GAGVSQSPRYKVTKRGQDVALRCDPISGHVSLYWYRQALGQGPEFLTYFNYEAQQDKSGLPNDRFSAERPEGSISTLTIQRTEQRDSAMYRCASSPRQTGSNEQFFGPGTRLTVL.

The chain has TRBV6-5 and TRBJ2-1; 7 nucleotides match TRBD1. The CDR3 has 14 residues. CDR1 MNHEY and CDR2 SVGAGI come from the germline V gene. V lost 6 bases, J lost 6 bases, and 8 bases stayed unmatched. CDR3 nucleotides: TGTGCCAGCAGAATGGACAGGATAGCCAATGAGCAGTTCTTC. This sequence encodes CASRMDRIANEQFF.

This rearrangement joins TRBV28 to TRBJ1-2; D uncertain. V lost 3 bases, J lost 8 bases, and 13 bases lay in between. The CDR3 loop spans 13 amino acids. Germline V gene sequence: CDR1 MDHEN, CDR2 SYDVKM. The CDR3 is CASSLKWPKGYTF. For the CDR3, the DNA is TGTGCCAGCAGTTTGAAGTGGCCTAAGGGCTACACCTTC.

The chain combines TRBV5-1 with TRBJ2-1; D gene unclear. Trimming shortened V by 5 bases and J by 0 bases, and 21 bases separated the two germline ends. Germline-derived CDR1 and CDR2 are SGHRS and YFSETQ. There are 18 residues in the CDR3. DNA for the CDR3: TGCGCCAGCAGTCTTCTCCTCGGCGTCATGAGCTCCTACAATGAGCAGTTCTTC. It is translated as CASSLLLGVMSSYNEQFF. The entire variable domain, with the rest obtained from reference TRBV5-1 and TRBJ2-1, is as follows: KAGVTQTPRYLIKTRGQQVTLSCSPISGHRSVSWYQQTPGQGLQFLFEYFSETQRNKGNFPGRFSGRQFSNSRSEMNVSTLELGDSALYLCASSLLLGVMSSYNEQFFGPGTRLTVL.

The V gene is TRBV4-1, the J gene TRBJ2-4; 7 bases are shared with TRBD2. Losses at the gene ends were 5 bases for V and 1 base for J; bases not matched to a gene: 17. The length of the CDR3 is 19 residues. In germline, CDR1 is MGHRA, CDR2 YSYEKL. CDR3 in DNA: TGCGCCAGCAGCAACCCCGGGAAGGGAGGGCCGGTGGCCAAAAACATTCAGTACTTC. It encodes CASSNPGKGGPVAKNIQYF.

The chain combines TRBV10-3 with TRBJ2-7, with TRBD1 matching over 9 bases. The germline V gene has CDR1 ENHRY and CDR2 SYGVKD. This CDR3 is 15 amino acids long. Losses at the gene ends were 10 bases for V and 5 bases for J; bases not matched to a gene: 15. CDR3 DNA sequence: TGTGCCACGGGGGTGAGGGACAGGGAGGCCAACGAGCAGTACTTC. Its protein is CATGVRDREANEQYF.

The chain couples TRBV19 to TRBJ1-3; D is undetermined. The CDR3 totals 15 residues. From germline, CDR1 is LNHDA and CDR2 SQIVND (reference sequence). Trimming left V 3 bases short and J 3 bases short, with 12 bases between. In DNA form, the CDR3 reads TGTGCCAGTAGTATTTGGTCGGCGCGTGGAAACACCATATATTTT. Translated, it gives CASSIWSARGNTIYF.

This chain connects TRBV5-1 to TRBJ1-4, with TRBD1 as a possible D gene (5 bases). CDR3 length: 14 residues. The V gene's germline CDR1 is SGHRS and CDR2 YFSETQ. V was clipped by 0 bases and J by 6 bases, with 9 bases between them. This CDR3 reads CASSLGQNYEKLFF. CDR3 bases: TGCGCCAGCAGCTTGGGACAGAACTATGAAAAACTGTTTTTT.

The V gene is TRBV29-1, the J gene TRBJ2-5; 14 nucleotides align to TRBD2. Gene TRBJ2-7 matches the end of the DNA better, so the J call may be wrong. The germline V gene encodes CDR1 SQVTM and CDR2 ANQGSEA. This CDR3 comprises 16 residues. The chain's CDR3 is CSVAGLAGVKTYEQYF. The CDR3 DNA reads as TGCAGCGTCGCGGGACTAGCGGGAGTAAAGACCTACGAGCAGTACTTC.

This CDR3 is CASSEVATNEKLFF. The CDR3 nucleotides are TGCGCCAGCAGCGAGGTTGCAACTAATGAAAAACTGTTTTTT. The rearrangement uses TRBV5-1 and TRBJ1-4; no clear D. The CDR3 consists of 14 residues. Germline CDR1 reads SGHRS; CDR2 reads YFSETQ. Trimming stripped 4 bases from V and 0 bases from J, with 7 bases between.

The rearrangement joins TRBV6-1 to TRBJ1-3, with 7 bases lining up with TRBD1. In germline, CDR1 is MNHNS, CDR2 SASEGT. V shed 8 bases and J 2 bases; nucleotides not matched to a gene: 9. The CDR3 runs 15 residues. Here the CDR3 reads CASGEQGSTGNTIYF. The CDR3 DNA reads as TGTGCCAGCGGAGAACAGGGGAGCACTGGAAACACCATATATTTT.

The V gene is TRBV5-1, the J gene TRBJ1-6, with 10 positions matching TRBD1. CDR1 is SGHRS and CDR2 is YFSETQ in the germline V gene. Unmatched junction bases numbered 6, after V lost 4 bases and J lost 8 bases. The CDR3 runs to 15 residues. The CDR3 loop is CASSLGGTGDSPLHF. As DNA, the CDR3 is TGCGCCAGCAGCCTGGGCGGGACAGGGGATTCACCCCTCCACTTT. The full variable domain, with the rest looked up from reference TRBV5-1 and TRBJ1-6, is KAGVTQTPRYLIKTRGQQVTLSCSPISGHRSVSWYQQTPGQGLQFLFEYFSETQRNKGNFPGRFSGRQFSNSRSEMNVSTLELGDSALYLCASSLGGTGDSPLHFGNGTRLTVT.

CDR3 sequence reads: CASSFGGSGGLFF. The CDR3 region has the DNA TGTGCCAGCAGTTTTGGCGGATCCGGAGGGCTGTTTTTT. The V call is TRBV28, the J call TRBJ2-2; TRBD2 is a possible D gene (5 bases). The CDR3 consists of 13 residues. V was clipped by 3 bases and J by 13 bases, with 15 bases between them. CDR1 is MDHEN, CDR2 SYDVKM, per germline.

The V gene is TRBV28, the J gene TRBJ2-3; 9 positions agree with TRBD2. V shed 6 bases, J shed 0 bases, and the junction held 4 bases outside the gene matches. CDR1 is MDHEN, CDR2 SYDVKM, per germline. The CDR3 has 15 amino acids. The CDR3 DNA follows: TGTGCCAGCAGCTCTAGCGGGACCAGCACAGATACGCAGTATTTT. Residues: CASSSSGTSTDTQYF.

The chain couples TRBV9 to TRBJ2-2; weak D call: TRBD2 (6 bases). This CDR3 is built from 16 residues. Germline lookup yields CDR1 SGDLS and CDR2 YYNGEE. Trimming left V 2 bases short and J 2 bases short, with 13 bases between. CDR3 DNA sequence: TGTGCCAGCAGCGTGGATCCGGGACTCAACACCGGGGAGCTGTTTTTT. This translates into CASSVDPGLNTGELFF. Filled out from reference TRBV9 and TRBJ2-2, the complete variable domain reads DSGVTQTPKHLITATGQRVTLRCSPRSGDLSVYWYQQSLDQGLQFLIQYYNGEERAKGNILERFSAQQFPDLHSELNLSSLELGDSALYFCASSVDPGLNTGELFFGEGSRLTVL.

The gene calls are TRBV28 and TRBJ1-2, with D maybe TRBD1 (6 bases). The germline V gene encodes CDR1 MDHEN and CDR2 SYDVKM. This CDR3 has 15 amino acids. The V end was cut by 6 bases, the J end by 4 bases, with 18 bases between. The CDR3 nucleotides are TGTGCCAGCAGCTGGGATACAGGGCTACCCTATGGCTACACCTTC. Protein sequence: CASSWDTGLPYGYTF.

This clone was observed many times. The V gene is TRBV14, the J gene TRBJ2-3; 9 nucleotides match TRBD2. V shed 1 base and J 14 bases; nucleotides not matched to a gene: 7. This CDR3 has 13 residues. From germline, CDR1 is SGHDN and CDR2 FVKESK. The CDR3 protein is CASSQGLAVVRYF. The CDR3 DNA reads as TGTGCCAGCAGCCAAGGACTAGCGGTTGTAAGGTATTTT.

This chain links TRBV7-9 with TRBJ2-1, with D unclear. Germline CDR1 SEHNR, CDR2 FQNEAQ (reference sequence). Deletions cut 4 bases from V and 8 bases from J, with 6 bases between. This CDR3 contains 11 residues. CDR3 protein: CASSSIDEQFF. Written as DNA, the CDR3 is TGTGCCAGCAGCTCTATCGATGAGCAGTTCTTC.

CDR3 protein: CASSSGQESYEQYF. In DNA form, the CDR3 reads TGTGCCAGCAGTTCAGGACAGGAATCCTACGAGCAGTACTTC. The gene calls are TRBV27 and TRBJ2-7; 7 bases line up with TRBD1. The J segment lost 1 base and the V segment lost 4 bases, leaving 4 bases of the junction unmatched. Germline CDR1 MNHEY, CDR2 SMNVEV (reference sequence). There are 14 residues in the CDR3.

The chain couples TRBV19 to TRBJ2-3; the match to TRBD1 covers 8 bases. Germline CDR1 reads LNHDA; CDR2 reads SQIVND (reference sequence). This CDR3 is built from 13 residues. Unmatched junction bases numbered 4, after V lost 7 bases and J lost 4 bases. The chain's CDR3 is CASTETGADTQYF. CDR3 DNA: TGTGCCAGTACCGAGACAGGGGCAGATACGCAGTATTTT. The whole variable domain, filled in from reference TRBV19 and TRBJ2-3, reads DGGITQSPKYLFRKEGQNVTLSCEQNLNHDAMYWYRQDPGQGLRLIYYSQIVNDFQKGDIAEGYSVSREKKESFPLTVTSAQKNPTAFYLCASTETGADTQYFGPGTRLTVL.

This sequence joins TRBV7-2 and TRBJ2-7; D unresolved. Germline CDR1 and CDR2: SGHTA and FQGNSA. The CDR3 contains 15 residues. V was shortened by 2 bases and J by 2 bases, with 13 bases between the two germline ends. CDR3 DNA sequence: TGTGCCAGCAGCTTAAGTCCCATCGCGACCTACGAGCAGTACTTC. The encoded protein is CASSLSPIATYEQYF.

This rearrangement joins TRBV7-2 to TRBJ1-2; 7 nucleotides align to TRBD1. Germline loops: CDR1 SGHTA, CDR2 FQGNSA. This CDR3 region has 15 residues. The trim removed 3 bases at V and 0 bases at J, leaving 4 bases unmatched. CDR3: CASSFRDSSNYGYTF. The CDR3 bases are TGTGCCAGCAGCTTCCGGGACAGCTCTAACTATGGCTACACCTTC.